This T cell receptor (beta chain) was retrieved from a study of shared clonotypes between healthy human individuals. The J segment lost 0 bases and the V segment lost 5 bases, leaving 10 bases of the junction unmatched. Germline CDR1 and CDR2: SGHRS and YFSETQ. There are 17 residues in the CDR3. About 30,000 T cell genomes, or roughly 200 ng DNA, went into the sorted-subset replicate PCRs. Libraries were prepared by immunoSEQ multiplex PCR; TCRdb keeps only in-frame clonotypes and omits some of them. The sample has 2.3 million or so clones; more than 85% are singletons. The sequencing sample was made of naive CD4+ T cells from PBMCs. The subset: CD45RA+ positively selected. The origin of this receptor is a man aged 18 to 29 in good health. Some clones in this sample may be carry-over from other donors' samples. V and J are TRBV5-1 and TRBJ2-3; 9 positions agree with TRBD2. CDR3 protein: CASRVGTSGPSTDTQYF. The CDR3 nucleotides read TGCGCCAGCAGGGTAGGAACTAGCGGGCCCAGCACAGATACGCAGTATTTT.